Each of the 14 T cell receptor beta chains below was sequenced from the same sample in a study of T-cell reconstitution after alpha-beta-depleted transplantation in children. Unique molecular identifiers were used in preparing the TCRbeta library. From the PCR reads, TCRdb called clonotypes with MiXCR, one entry per CDR3 protein. The sample includes some 490,000 distinct CDR3 sequences, roughly an eighth of them seen just once. The sequences come from PBMCs from the stem cell graft donor, collected from the stem cell graft. The source is a human donor who donated a stem cell graft to a child with combined immunodeficiency.

Ten or more counts support this clonotype. The chain is built from TRBV12-3 or TRBV12-4 and TRBJ2-1; 12 bases map to TRBD2. Trimming cost V 6 bases and J 8 bases; bases outside gene matches: 11. This CDR3 region has 16 residues. For the CDR3, the DNA is TGTGCCAGCAGCCTATCGACTAGCGGGAGCATCCATGAGCAGTTCTTC. It translates to CASSLSTSGSIHEQFF.

This clonotype was seen a handful of times. The chain links TRBV18 to TRBJ2-4, with TRBD1 identical over 9 bases. The CDR3 consists of 16 residues. V was clipped by 1 base and J by 5 bases; unmatched bases: 6. Germline assignment: CDR1 KGHSH and CDR2 LQKENI. The CDR3 DNA reads TGTGCCAGCTCACCACGGACAGGGGACTTGCAAAACATTCAGTACTTC. Encoded protein: CASSPRTGDLQNIQYF. Full variable domain (outside the CDR3, taken from reference TRBV18 and TRBJ2-4): NAGVMQNPRHLVRRRGQEARLRCSPMKGHSHVYWYRQLPEEGLKFMVYLQKENIIDESGMPKERFSAEFPKEGPSILRIQQVVRGDSAAYFCASSPRTGDLQNIQYFGAGTRLSVL.

The chain is built from TRBV18 and TRBJ2-7, with 7 bases aligning to TRBD2. The CDR3 spans 14 residues. The germline V gene has CDR1 KGHSH and CDR2 LQKENI. After removal of 5 bases from V and 1 base from J, the junction contained 5 bases not matched to a gene. The CDR3 nucleotides are TGTGCCAGCTCAGGGGAGGGACCTTCCTACGAGCAGTACTTC. It yields the protein CASSGEGPSYEQYF. Full variable domain (missing parts from reference TRBV18 and TRBJ2-7): NAGVMQNPRHLVRRRGQEARLRCSPMKGHSHVYWYRQLPEEGLKFMVYLQKENIIDESGMPKERFSAEFPKEGPSILRIQQVVRGDSAAYFCASSGEGPSYEQYFGPGTRLTVT.

This clonotype turned up a few times. The chain carries TRBV3-1 and TRBJ2-7; TRBD1 or TRBD2 may be the D gene (5 bases each). The germline V gene encodes CDR1 LGHDT and CDR2 YNNKEL (reference sequence). Trimming took off 3 bases at V and 3 bases at J, with 9 bases between the two ends. The CDR3 is 13 residues long. CDR3 loop: CASSQGDGYEQYF. The CDR3 DNA is TGTGCCAGCAGCCAGGGGGACGGCTACGAGCAGTACTTC.

The chain couples TRBV24-1 to TRBJ1-6; D not certain. The CDR3 consists of 13 residues. Per the germline V gene, CDR1 is KGHDR and CDR2 is SFDVKD. The V end lost 5 bases, the J end lost 7 bases, and 8 bases lay between the germline ends. The CDR3 protein is CATSVGRNSPLHF. The CDR3, as DNA: TGTGCCACCAGTGTTGGCAGGAATTCACCCCTCCACTTT.

This clonotype was detected only a few times. The V call is TRBV30, the J call TRBJ2-5, with D uncertain. Germline loops: CDR1 GTSNPN, CDR2 SVGIG (reference sequence). Trimming pared 2 bases from V and 5 bases from J, leaving 12 bases between. This CDR3 is 13 amino acids long. The CDR3 DNA reads as TGTGCCTGGAGTCTACACCCTGGCGAGACCCAGTACTTC. Its translation: CAWSLHPGETQYF.

This clonotype was counted between two and nine times. This chain connects TRBV6-5 to TRBJ2-2; 12 bases align to TRBD2. With 3 bases clipped from V and 4 bases from J, the junction kept 9 bases outside the gene matches. CDR3 length: 18 amino acids. Germline loops: CDR1 MNHEY, CDR2 SVGAGI. In DNA form, the CDR3 reads TGTGCCAGCAGTTATCGTCGGACTAGCGGGACTAGCACCGGGGAGCTGTTTTTT. Its translation is CASSYRRTSGTSTGELFF.

The gene calls are TRBV5-1 and TRBJ2-3, with a weak D call TRBD2 (5 bases). The CDR3 is 15 residues long. The ends were cut back, 2 bases at V and 2 bases at J, with 12 bases in the middle. The germline V gene encodes CDR1 SGHRS and CDR2 YFSETQ. This chain's CDR3 is CASSFWRVDTDTQYF. The CDR3 DNA follows: TGCGCCAGCAGCTTCTGGCGGGTTGACACAGATACGCAGTATTTT.

This clonotype was observed at least ten times. The rearrangement joins TRBV7-8 to TRBJ2-1, with 12 bases that match TRBD2. Germline V gene data show CDR1 as SGHVS and CDR2 as FQNEAQ. V was pared by 5 bases and J by 8 bases, with 7 bases of the junction left unmatched. The CDR3 extends over 15 amino acids. CDR3 region: CASSPSGRDLDEQFF. The CDR3 bases are TGTGCCAGCAGCCCTAGCGGGAGGGATTTGGATGAGCAGTTCTTC.

The gene calls are TRBV27 and TRBJ2-1, with 7 positions matching TRBD1. This CDR3 contains 15 residues. After removal of 5 bases from V and 7 bases from J, the junction contained 11 bases not matched to a gene. CDR1 and CDR2 (germline): MNHEY, SMNVEV (reference sequence). This CDR3 is CASSTRRQGTNEQFF. In DNA form, the CDR3 reads TGTGCCAGCAGTACACGAAGACAGGGTACTAATGAGCAGTTCTTC.

This clonotype was counted ten times or more. The chain carries TRBV4-3 and TRBJ2-2; D ambiguous. V was clipped by 2 bases and J by 0 bases, with 13 bases between them. The length of the CDR3 is 17 residues. The germline CDR1 and CDR2 sequences are LGHNA and YSLEER. CDR3 loop: CASSQQLGFANTGELFF. The CDR3 coding sequence is TGCGCCAGCAGCCAACAACTGGGTTTCGCGAACACCGGGGAGCTGTTTTTT.

The chain combines TRBV5-1 with TRBJ2-7; TRBD2 matches at 12 bases. The junction had 9 bases not matched to a gene; V was cut back by 0 bases and J by 5 bases. Germline values: CDR1 SGHRS, CDR2 YFSETQ. This CDR3 is 17 amino acids long. The CDR3, as DNA: TGCGCCAGCAGCTTGGAGACTAGCGGGAGTTGGGGCCACGAGCAGTACTTC. Translated: CASSLETSGSWGHEQYF. The entire variable domain, with the rest obtained from reference TRBV5-1 and TRBJ2-7, is as follows: KAGVTQTPRYLIKTRGQQVTLSCSPISGHRSVSWYQQTPGQGLQFLFEYFSETQRNKGNFPGRFSGRQFSNSRSEMNVSTLELGDSALYLCASSLETSGSWGHEQYFGPGTRLTVT.

The chain couples TRBV3-1 to TRBJ1-4, with D unclear. Germline V CDR1 and CDR2: LGHDT, YNNKEL (reference sequence). V was trimmed by 0 bases and J by 10 bases, leaving 9 bases between them. The CDR3 totals 13 residues. The chain's CDR3 is CASSQDGPGKLFF. The CDR3 region has the DNA TGTGCCAGCAGCCAAGATGGTCCTGGAAAACTGTTTTTT.

The chain recombines TRBV29-1 with TRBJ2-7, with TRBD2 matching over 7 bases. Germline trimming cut 4 bases from V and 7 bases from J; bases unmatched to any gene: 10. Germline V CDR1 and CDR2: SQVTM, ANQGSEA. This CDR3 has 13 residues. The CDR3 protein is CSVVRNPGGEQYF. In DNA, the CDR3 is TGCAGCGTTGTGAGGAACCCCGGGGGGGAGCAGTACTTC.